The 10 T cell receptor beta chains reported below all come from one sample, sequenced in a study of shared clonotypes between healthy human individuals. Assay: immunoSEQ multiplex PCR; the TCRdb copy retains only in-frame clones and omits some. The sample carries under 650,000 clones, 90% to 97% recorded once. The specimen sequenced was naive CD4+ T cells sorted from blood. Subset: CD45RA+ positively selected. The origin of the receptors is a woman aged 30 to 39 in good health.

The chain couples TRBV15 to TRBJ1-4; D gene unclear. V was pared by 1 base and J by 4 bases, with 10 bases between. CDR1 is LNHNV and CDR2 is YYDKDF in the germline V gene (reference sequence). The CDR3 spans 15 residues. This CDR3 is CATSRAQGVNEKLFF. For the CDR3, the DNA is TGTGCCACCAGCAGAGCCCAAGGAGTTAATGAAAAACTGTTTTTT.

The chain is built from TRBV5-1 and TRBJ2-3; 9 bases agree with TRBD1. V lost 1 base to trimming and J lost 4 bases; unmatched junction nucleotides: 4. The CDR3 has 15 amino acids. The germline V gene encodes CDR1 SGHRS and CDR2 YFSETQ. CDR3 region: CASSLMGQGADTQYF. The CDR3, as DNA: TGCGCCAGCAGCTTGATGGGACAGGGCGCAGATACGCAGTATTTT.

J is TRBJ2-3 and V is TRBV27; the D gene is possibly TRBD2 (6 bases). The V and J ends lost 7 bases and 2 bases respectively, with 10 bases between them. The CDR3 is 13 residues long. Germline values: CDR1 MNHEY, CDR2 SMNVEV (reference sequence). CDR3 in DNA: TGTGCCAGCAAGGAGGGGTACACAGATACGCAGTATTTT. Translation: CASKEGYTDTQYF.

Here the CDR3 reads CASTTGQGRRTEAFF. In nucleotides, the CDR3 is TGTGCCAGCACCACAGGACAGGGCCGAAGAACTGAAGCTTTCTTT. The rearrangement joins TRBV6-1 to TRBJ1-1; 8 bases line up with TRBD1. The CDR3 loop spans 15 amino acids. Germline lookup yields CDR1 MNHNS and CDR2 SASEGT. V lost 7 bases to trimming and J lost 5 bases; unmatched junction nucleotides: 12.

The chain uses TRBV18 and TRBJ1-2, with TRBD1 identical over 8 bases. Germline CDR1 is KGHSH and CDR2 is LQKENI. Trimming at V came to 2 bases and at J to 4 bases, leaving 9 bases not matched to a gene. The CDR3 runs to 16 residues. Here the CDR3 DNA reads TGTGCCAGCTCACCAACTCAGGGGGCCCGAGGCTATGGCTACACCTTC. Its protein is CASSPTQGARGYGYTF.

This clone was detected only once. This CDR3 is CASSLGLRYEQYF. The CDR3, as DNA: TGTGCCAGCAGCTTGGGACTGCGCTACGAGCAGTACTTC. V and J are TRBV4-2 and TRBJ2-7, with D possibly TRBD2 on 6 matching bases. CDR1 and CDR2 (germline): LGHNA, YNFKEQ. This CDR3 has 13 residues. V was clipped by 5 bases and J by 3 bases, with 11 bases between them.

V gene TRBV5-4 combines with J gene TRBJ2-7; tentatively, D is TRBD2 (5 bases). V was cut by 4 bases and J by 6 bases, with 11 bases left in between. CDR1 is SGHNT and CDR2 is YYREEE in the germline V gene (reference sequence). The CDR3 has 12 amino acids. CDR3 loop: CASSLDRGEQYF. CDR3 in DNA: TGTGCCAGCAGCCTGGATCGGGGCGAGCAGTACTTC.

This chain joins TRBV2 and TRBJ2-3; possible D gene TRBD1, 5 bases. Deletions cut 4 bases from V and 0 bases from J, with 14 bases between. The germline CDR1 and CDR2 sequences are SNHLY and FYNNEI. This CDR3 has 16 amino acids. The CDR3 loop is CASSGARRQSTDTQYF. The CDR3 region has the DNA TGTGCCAGCAGTGGGGCCCGTCGACAGAGCACAGATACGCAGTATTTT.

V gene TRBV18 combines with J gene TRBJ1-2; D is unclear. The CDR3 contains 15 residues. With 6 bases removed from V and 6 bases from J, the gap between germline ends came to 20 bases. The V gene's germline CDR1 is KGHSH and CDR2 LQKENI. The CDR3: CASSHSRDGVDGYTF. CDR3 in DNA: TGTGCCAGCTCTCACTCGCGGGATGGGGTGGATGGCTACACCTTC.

The V call is TRBV5-1, the J call TRBJ2-3; D is unclear. V lost 2 bases to trimming and J lost 3 bases, with 19 bases between them. This CDR3 spans 17 amino acids. CDR1 and CDR2 from the germline V gene are SGHRS and YFSETQ. CDR3 nucleotides: TGCGCCAGCAGCTTCGATATCGACGCCTGGGGTACAGATACGCAGTATTTT. As protein: CASSFDIDAWGTDTQYF. The full variable domain, rest sourced from reference TRBV5-1 and TRBJ2-3, is KAGVTQTPRYLIKTRGQQVTLSCSPISGHRSVSWYQQTPGQGLQFLFEYFSETQRNKGNFPGRFSGRQFSNSRSEMNVSTLELGDSALYLCASSFDIDAWGTDTQYFGPGTRLTVL.